The present entry profiles one T cell receptor beta chain with its context. The record originates from a study of T cell changes during pregnancy in multiple sclerosis. Germline CDR1 is SGHDN and CDR2 is FVKESK. The CDR3 contains 16 residues. Trimming removed 0 bases from V and 2 bases from J, with 11 bases in between. TCRdb's copy holds only in-frame clones and misses some; the assay was immunoSEQ multiplex PCR. The sample includes around 44,000 clones, about 87% of them seen just once. The chain couples TRBV14 to TRBJ1-3; D is possibly TRBD1 (5 bases). The material was CD4+ T cells from peripheral blood mononuclear cells, obtained in the second trimester of pregnancy. This TCR derives from a female donor with multiple sclerosis, enrolled in a pregnancy study. In nucleotides, the CDR3 is TGTGCCAGCAGCCAAGATATAGGCAGGGCTGGAAACACCATATATTTT. Amino acid sequence: CASSQDIGRAGNTIYF. Drawing the rest from reference TRBV14 and TRBJ1-3, the complete variable domain is EAGVTQFPSHSVIEKGQTVTLRCDPISGHDNLYWYRRVMGKEIKFLLHFVKESKQDESGMPNNRFLAERTGGTYSTLKVQPAELEDSGVYFCASSQDIGRAGNTIYFGEGSWLTVV.